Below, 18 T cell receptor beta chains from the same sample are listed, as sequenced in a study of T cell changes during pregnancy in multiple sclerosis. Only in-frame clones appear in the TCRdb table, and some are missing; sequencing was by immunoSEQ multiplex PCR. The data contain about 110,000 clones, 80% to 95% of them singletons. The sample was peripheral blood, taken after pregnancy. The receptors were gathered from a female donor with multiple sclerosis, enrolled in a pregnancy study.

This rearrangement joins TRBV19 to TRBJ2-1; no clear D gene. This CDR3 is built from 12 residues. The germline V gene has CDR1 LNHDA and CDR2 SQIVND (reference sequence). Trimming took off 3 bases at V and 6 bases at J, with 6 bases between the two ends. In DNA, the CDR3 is TGTGCCAGTAGTATTTCAATCAATGAGCAGTTCTTC. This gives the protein CASSISINEQFF.

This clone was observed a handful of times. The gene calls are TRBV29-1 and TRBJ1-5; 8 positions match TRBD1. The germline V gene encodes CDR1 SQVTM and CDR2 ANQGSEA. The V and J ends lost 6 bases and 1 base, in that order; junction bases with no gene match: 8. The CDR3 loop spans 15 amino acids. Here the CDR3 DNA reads TGCAGCGTCGTTCCTTCAGGGGGCAGCAATCAGCCCCAGCATTTT. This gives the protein CSVVPSGGSNQPQHF.

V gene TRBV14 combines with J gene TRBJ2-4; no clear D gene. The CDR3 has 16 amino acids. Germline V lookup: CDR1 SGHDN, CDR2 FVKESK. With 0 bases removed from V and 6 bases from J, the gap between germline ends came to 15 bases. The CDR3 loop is CASSQDKFPPRNIQYF. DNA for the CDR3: TGTGCCAGCAGCCAAGATAAATTCCCTCCGAGAAACATTCAGTACTTC.

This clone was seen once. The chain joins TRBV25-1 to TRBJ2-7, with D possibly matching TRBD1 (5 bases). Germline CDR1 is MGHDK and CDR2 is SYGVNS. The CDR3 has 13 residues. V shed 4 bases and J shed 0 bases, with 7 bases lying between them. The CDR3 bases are TGTGCCAGCAGTGGGACAACCTCCTACGAGCAGTACTTC. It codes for CASSGTTSYEQYF.

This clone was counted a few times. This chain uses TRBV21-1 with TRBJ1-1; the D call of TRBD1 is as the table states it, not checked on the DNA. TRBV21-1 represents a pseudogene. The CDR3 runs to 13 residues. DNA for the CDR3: TGTGCCAGCTACCGACAGGGGAACACTGAAGCTTTCTTT. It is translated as CASYRQGNTEAFF.

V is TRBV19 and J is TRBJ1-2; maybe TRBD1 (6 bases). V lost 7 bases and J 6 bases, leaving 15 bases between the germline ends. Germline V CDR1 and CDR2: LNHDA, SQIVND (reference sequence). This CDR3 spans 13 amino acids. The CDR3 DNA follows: TGTGCCAGTACTCGAACAGGGATCCATGGCTACACCTTC. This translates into CASTRTGIHGYTF.

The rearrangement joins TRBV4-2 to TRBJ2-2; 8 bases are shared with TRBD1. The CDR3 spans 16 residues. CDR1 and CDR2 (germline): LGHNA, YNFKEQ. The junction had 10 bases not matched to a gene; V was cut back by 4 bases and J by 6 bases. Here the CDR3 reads CASSPSRRDRSGELFF. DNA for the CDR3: TGTGCCAGCAGCCCCAGTAGGAGGGACAGGTCCGGGGAGCTGTTTTTT.

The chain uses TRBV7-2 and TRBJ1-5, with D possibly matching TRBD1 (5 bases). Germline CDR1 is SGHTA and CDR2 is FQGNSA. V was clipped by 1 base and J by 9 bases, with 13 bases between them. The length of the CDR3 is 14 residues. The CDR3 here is CASSLEQVIPPQHF. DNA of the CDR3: TGTGCCAGCAGCTTAGAACAGGTGATTCCGCCCCAGCATTTT.

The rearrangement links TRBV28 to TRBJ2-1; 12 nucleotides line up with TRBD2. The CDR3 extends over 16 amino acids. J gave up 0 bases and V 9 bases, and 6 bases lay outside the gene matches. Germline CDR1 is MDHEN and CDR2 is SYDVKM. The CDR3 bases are TGTGCCAGTTCGCTAGCGGGAGGGGACTCCTACAATGAGCAGTTCTTC. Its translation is CASSLAGGDSYNEQFF.

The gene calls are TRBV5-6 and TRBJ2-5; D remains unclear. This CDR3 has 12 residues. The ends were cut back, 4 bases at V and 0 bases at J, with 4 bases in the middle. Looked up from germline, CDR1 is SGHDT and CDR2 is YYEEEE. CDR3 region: CASSPYQETQYF. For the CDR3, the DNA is TGTGCCAGCAGCCCTTACCAAGAGACCCAGTACTTC.

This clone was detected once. Here the CDR3 DNA reads TGTGCCAGCAGCCCCCGAACTAGCGGGGTATACGAGCAGTACTTC. Residues: CASSPRTSGVYEQYF. J is TRBJ2-7 and V is TRBV9; 10 bases are a match to TRBD2. The V and J ends lost 4 bases and 4 bases, in that order; junction bases with no gene match: 8. The CDR3 is 15 amino acids. CDR1 and CDR2 (germline): SGDLS, YYNGEE.

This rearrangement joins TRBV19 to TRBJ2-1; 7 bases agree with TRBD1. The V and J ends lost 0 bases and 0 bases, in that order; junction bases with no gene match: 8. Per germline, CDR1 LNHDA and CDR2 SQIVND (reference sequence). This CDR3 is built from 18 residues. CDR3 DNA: TGTGCCAGTAGTATAGAGGGTACAGGGGCTAGCTCCTACAATGAGCAGTTCTTC. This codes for CASSIEGTGASSYNEQFF.

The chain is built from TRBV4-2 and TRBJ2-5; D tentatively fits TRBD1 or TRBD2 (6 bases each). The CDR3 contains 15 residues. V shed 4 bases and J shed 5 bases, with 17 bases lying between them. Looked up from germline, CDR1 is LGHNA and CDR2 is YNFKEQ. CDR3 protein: CASSPEGGEVETQYF. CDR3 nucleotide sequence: TGTGCCAGCAGCCCAGAGGGGGGAGAGGTCGAGACCCAGTACTTC.

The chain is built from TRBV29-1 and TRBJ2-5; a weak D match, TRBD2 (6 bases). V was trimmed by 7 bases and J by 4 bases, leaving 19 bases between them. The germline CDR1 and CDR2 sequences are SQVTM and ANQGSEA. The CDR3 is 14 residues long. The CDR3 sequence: CSASGRLVGETQYF. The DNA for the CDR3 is TGCAGCGCGTCAGGGAGGTTAGTGGGAGAGACCCAGTACTTC.

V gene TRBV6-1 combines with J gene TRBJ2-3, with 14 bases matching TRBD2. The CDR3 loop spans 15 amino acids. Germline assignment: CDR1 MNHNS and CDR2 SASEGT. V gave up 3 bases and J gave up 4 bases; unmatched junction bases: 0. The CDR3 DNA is TGTGCCAGCAGTGAGACTAGCGGGAGGGCAGATACGCAGTATTTT. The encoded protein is CASSETSGRADTQYF.

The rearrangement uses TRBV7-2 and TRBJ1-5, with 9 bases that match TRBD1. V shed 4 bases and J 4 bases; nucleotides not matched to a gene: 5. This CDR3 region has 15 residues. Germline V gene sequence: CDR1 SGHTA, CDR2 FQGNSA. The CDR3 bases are TGTGCCAGCAGCTCCGGGACAGGGATTAATCAGCCCCAGCATTTT. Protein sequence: CASSSGTGINQPQHF. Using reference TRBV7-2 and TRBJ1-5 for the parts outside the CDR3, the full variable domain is GAGVSQSPSNKVTEKGKDVELRCDPISGHTALYWYRQSLGQGLEFLIYFQGNSAPDKSGLPSDRFSAERTGGSVSTLTIQRTQQEDSAVYLCASSSGTGINQPQHFGDGTRLSIL.

The CDR3 loop is CASSSGQFEQYF. The CDR3, as DNA: TGTGCCAGCAGCTCCGGACAGTTCGAGCAGTACTTC. The chain carries TRBV7-9 and TRBJ2-7; the D gene is possibly TRBD1 (6 bases). The CDR3 has 12 amino acids. The germline gives CDR1 SEHNR, CDR2 FQNEAQ (reference sequence). V was cut by 4 bases and J by 6 bases, with 10 bases left in between. Complete variable domain (other parts from reference TRBV7-9 and TRBJ2-7): DTGVSQNPRHKITKRGQNVTFRCDPISEHNRLYWYRQTLGQGPEFLTYFQNEAQLEKSRLLSDRFSAERPKGSFSTLEIQRTEQGDSAMYLCASSSGQFEQYFGPGTRLTVT.

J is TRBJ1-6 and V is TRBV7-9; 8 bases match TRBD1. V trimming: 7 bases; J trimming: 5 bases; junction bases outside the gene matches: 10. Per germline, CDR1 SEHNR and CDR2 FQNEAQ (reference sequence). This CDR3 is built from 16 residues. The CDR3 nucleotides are TGTGCCAGCACCCGGGCAGGGGGCGAAAATAATTCACCCCTCCACTTT. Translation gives CASTRAGGENNSPLHF. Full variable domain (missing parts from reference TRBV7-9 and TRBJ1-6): DTGVSQNPRHKITKRGQNVTFRCDPISEHNRLYWYRQTLGQGPEFLTYFQNEAQLEKSRLLSDRFSAERPKGSFSTLEIQRTEQGDSAMYLCASTRAGGENNSPLHFGNGTRLTVT.